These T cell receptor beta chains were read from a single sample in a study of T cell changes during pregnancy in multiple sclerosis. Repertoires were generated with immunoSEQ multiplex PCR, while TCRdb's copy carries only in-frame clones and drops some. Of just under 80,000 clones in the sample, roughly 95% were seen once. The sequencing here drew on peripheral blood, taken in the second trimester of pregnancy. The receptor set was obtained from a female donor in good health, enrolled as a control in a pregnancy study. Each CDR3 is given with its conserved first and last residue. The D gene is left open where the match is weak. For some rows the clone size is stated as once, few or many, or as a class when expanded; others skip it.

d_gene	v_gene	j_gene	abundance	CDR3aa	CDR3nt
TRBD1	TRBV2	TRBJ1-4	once	CASRDSTGANEKLFF	TGTGCCAGCAGAGACTCGACAGGGGCGAATGAAAAACTGTTTTTT
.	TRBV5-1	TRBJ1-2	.	CASSPSGSDYGYTF	TGCGCCAGCAGCCCCTCAGGGTCTGACTATGGCTACACCTTC
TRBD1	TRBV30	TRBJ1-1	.	CAADRVTEAFF	TGTGCCGCTGACAGGGTCACTGAAGCTTTCTTT
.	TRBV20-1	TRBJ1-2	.	CSANDGYGYTF	TGCAGTGCAAACGACGGGTATGGCTACACCTTC
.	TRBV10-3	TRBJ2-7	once	CAISGTEIYYEQYF	TGTGCCATCAGTGGTACAGAGATTTACTACGAGCAGTACTTC
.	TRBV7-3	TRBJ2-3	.	CASSLMGAATDTQYF	TGTGCCAGCAGCTTAATGGGGGCCGCCACAGATACGCAGTATTTT
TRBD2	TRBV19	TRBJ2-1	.	CASSRRLAGGYNEQFF	TGTGCCAGTAGTCGCCGACTAGCGGGGGGGTACAATGAGCAGTTCTTC
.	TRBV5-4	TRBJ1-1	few	CASSLTVSMNTEAFF	TGTGCCAGCAGCTTGACAGTCTCCATGAACACTGAAGCTTTCTTT
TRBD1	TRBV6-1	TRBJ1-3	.	CASSELTGSGNTIYF	TGTGCCAGCAGTGAACTGACAGGGTCTGGAAACACCATATATTTT
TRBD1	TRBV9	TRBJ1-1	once	CASSMTGAANTEAFF	TGTGCCAGCAGCATGACAGGGGCGGCGAACACTGAAGCTTTCTTT
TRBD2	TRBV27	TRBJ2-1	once	CASSLGLAIDEQFF	TGTGCCAGCAGTTTAGGACTAGCAATCGATGAGCAGTTCTTC
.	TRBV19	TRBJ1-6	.	CASNAPLRGGGSYNSPLHF	TGTGCCAGTAACGCGCCTCTCCGGGGAGGGGGCTCCTATAATTCACCCCTCCACTTT
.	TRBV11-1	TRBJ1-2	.	CASSHDRGDGYTF	TGTGCCAGCAGCCATGATCGCGGTGATGGCTACACCTTC
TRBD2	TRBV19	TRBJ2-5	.	CASSIVGSGGPETQYF	TGTGCCAGTAGTATAGTTGGTAGCGGGGGACCAGAGACCCAGTACTTC
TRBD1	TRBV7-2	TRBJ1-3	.	CASSFAGGTGNTIYF	TGTGCCAGCAGCTTCGCAGGGGGCACGGGAAACACCATATATTTT
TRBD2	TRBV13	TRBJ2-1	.	CASSQRTSPSDEQFF	TGTGCCAGCAGCCAACGGACTAGCCCGAGTGATGAGCAGTTCTTC
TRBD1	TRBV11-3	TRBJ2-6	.	CASSVGQGNSGANVLTF	TGTGCCAGCAGCGTGGGACAGGGGAACTCTGGGGCCAACGTCCTGACTTTC
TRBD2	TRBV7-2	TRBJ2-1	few	CASSYRGGSNEQFF	TGTGCCAGCAGCTATCGGGGAGGGTCGAATGAGCAGTTCTTC
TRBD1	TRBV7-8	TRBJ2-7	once	CASSSRDRAVYEQYF	TGTGCCAGCAGCTCCCGGGACAGGGCCGTCTACGAGCAGTACTTC
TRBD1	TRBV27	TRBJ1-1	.	CATRPTGVVNTEAFF	TGTGCCACCCGACCCACAGGGGTGGTGAACACTGAAGCTTTCTTT
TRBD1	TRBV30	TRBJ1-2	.	CAGGTGDNYGYTF	TGTGCCGGGGGGACAGGGGACAACTATGGCTACACCTTC
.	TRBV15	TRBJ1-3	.	CATSRTAGDSGNTIYF	TGTGCCACCAGCAGAACCGCAGGGGACTCTGGAAACACCATATATTTT
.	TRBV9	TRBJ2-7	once	CASSVAPQGDEQYF	TGTGCCAGCAGCGTAGCCCCGCAGGGCGACGAGCAGTACTTC
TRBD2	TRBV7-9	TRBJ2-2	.	CASSQQRGGSGELFF	TGTGCCAGCAGCCAACAGCGGGGGGGCTCCGGGGAGCTGTTTTTT
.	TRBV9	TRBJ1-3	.	CASSVRGRGNTIYF	TGTGCCAGCAGCGTCCGCGGGAGGGGAAACACCATATATTTT
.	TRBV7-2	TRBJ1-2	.	CASSFLGSNYGYTF	TGTGCCAGCAGCTTTCTGGGCTCTAACTATGGCTACACCTTC
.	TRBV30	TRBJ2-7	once	CAWSLRWEQYF	TGTGCCTGGAGTCTCCGGTGGGAGCAGTACTTC
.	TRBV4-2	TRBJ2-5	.	CASSQDGRGLGETQYF	TGTGCCAGCAGCCAAGACGGGCGGGGGCTAGGGGAGACCCAGTACTTC
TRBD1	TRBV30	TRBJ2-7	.	CAWSPNRGPPYEQYF	TGTGCCTGGAGTCCTAACAGGGGCCCCCCCTACGAGCAGTACTTC
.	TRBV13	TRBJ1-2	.	CASSLGRGQYGYTF	TGTGCCAGCAGCTTAGGCAGGGGACAATATGGCTACACCTTC
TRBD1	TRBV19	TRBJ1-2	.	CASSETGRKSYGYTF	TGTGCCAGTAGCGAGACAGGGCGCAAATCCTATGGCTACACCTTC
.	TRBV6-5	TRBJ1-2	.	CASSPEHHNYGYTF	TGTGCCAGCAGTCCAGAACACCATAACTATGGCTACACCTTC
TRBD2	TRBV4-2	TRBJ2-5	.	CASSQGFQGLAKQETQYF	TGTGCCAGCAGCCAAGGATTCCAAGGACTAGCGAAGCAAGAGACCCAGTACTTC
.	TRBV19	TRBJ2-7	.	CASSIRQTNYEQYF	TGTGCCAGTAGTATTCGACAGACCAACTACGAGCAGTACTTC
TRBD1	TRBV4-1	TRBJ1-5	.	CASSQRQGAQPQHF	TGCGCCAGCAGCCAGAGGCAGGGGGCTCAGCCCCAGCATTTT
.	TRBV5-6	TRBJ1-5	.	CVSSLGREGREQPQHF	TGTGTCAGCAGCTTGGGGCGGGAAGGGCGAGAACAGCCCCAGCATTTT
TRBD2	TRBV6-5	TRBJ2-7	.	CASSYSIAGDIYEQYF	TGTGCCAGCAGTTACTCTATAGCGGGGGACATCTACGAGCAGTACTTC
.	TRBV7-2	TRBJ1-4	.	CASSWQGATNEKLFF	TGTGCCAGCAGCTGGCAGGGTGCAACTAATGAAAAACTGTTTTTT
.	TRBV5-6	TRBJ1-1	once	CASSLDGGARTEAFF	TGTGCCAGCAGCTTGGACGGGGGGGCGCGGACTGAAGCTTTCTTT
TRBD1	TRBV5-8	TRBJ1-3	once	CASSLRTGTSGNTIYF	TGTGCCAGCAGCTTAAGGACAGGGACCTCTGGAAACACCATATATTTT
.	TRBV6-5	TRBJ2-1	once	CASSYDPSDNEQFF	TGTGCCAGCAGTTACGATCCTAGCGACAATGAGCAGTTCTTC
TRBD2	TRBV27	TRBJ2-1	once	CASPTSGGSSYNEQFF	TGTGCCAGTCCTACTAGCGGGGGGAGCTCCTACAATGAGCAGTTCTTC
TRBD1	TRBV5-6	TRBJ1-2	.	CASSLFGESDRAHGYTF	TGTGCCAGCAGCTTGTTCGGCGAATCGGACAGGGCCCATGGCTACACCTTC
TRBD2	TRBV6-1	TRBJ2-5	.	CASSELAGALETQYF	TGTGCCAGCAGTGAACTAGCGGGGGCCTTAGAGACCCAGTACTTC
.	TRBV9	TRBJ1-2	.	CASSVDGGGVAYGYTF	TGTGCCAGCAGCGTAGATGGGGGAGGGGTTGCCTATGGCTACACCTTC
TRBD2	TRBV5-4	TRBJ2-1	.	CASSLDPGGYNEQFF	TGTGCCAGCAGCTTGGATCCGGGGGGTTACAATGAGCAGTTCTTC
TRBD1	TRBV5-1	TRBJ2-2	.	CASSLVAGGVGELFF	TGCGCCAGCAGCTTGGTGGCAGGGGGCGTGGGGGAGCTGTTTTTT
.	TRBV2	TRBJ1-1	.	CATSLRRDTEAFF	TGTGCCACTTCCCTAAGGAGGGACACTGAAGCTTTCTTT
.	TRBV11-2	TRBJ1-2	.	CASSLVPGEDYGYTF	TGTGCCAGCAGCTTAGTTCCGGGGGAGGACTATGGCTACACCTTC
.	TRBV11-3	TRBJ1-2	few	CASSSTGFARGYTF	TGTGCCAGCAGCTCTACAGGGTTTGCTCGTGGCTACACCTTC
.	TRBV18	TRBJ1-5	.	CASSPADQPQHF	TGTGCCAGCTCACCAGCGGATCAGCCCCAGCATTTT
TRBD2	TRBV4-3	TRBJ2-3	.	CASSHSGGLTDTQYF	TGCGCCAGCAGCCATAGCGGGGGGCTAACAGATACGCAGTATTTT
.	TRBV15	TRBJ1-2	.	CATSRYRGGLNNYGYTF	TGTGCCACCAGCAGGTATCGCGGGGGGCTAAATAACTATGGCTACACCTTC
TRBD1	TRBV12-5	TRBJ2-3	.	CASGTGASTDTQYF	TGTGCTAGTGGAACAGGGGCGAGCACAGATACGCAGTATTTT
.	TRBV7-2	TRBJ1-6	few	CASSLTDSPLHF	TGTGCCAGCAGCTTAACGGATTCACCCCTCCACTTT
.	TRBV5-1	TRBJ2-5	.	CASSLGGDSSGTQYF	TGCGCCAGCAGCTTAGGGGGGGACTCTTCCGGGACCCAGTACTTC
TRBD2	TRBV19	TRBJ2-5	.	CASMGVAGGPQETQYF	TGTGCCAGTATGGGGGTAGCGGGGGGTCCCCAAGAGACCCAGTACTTC
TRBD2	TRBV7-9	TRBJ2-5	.	CASSLALTSGQETQYF	TGTGCCAGCAGCCTTGCCTTGACTAGCGGGCAAGAGACCCAGTACTTC
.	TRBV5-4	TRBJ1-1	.	CASSLDRANTEAFF	TGTGCCAGCAGCTTGGACAGGGCGAACACTGAAGCTTTCTTT